These 4 T cell receptor beta chains originate from one sample sequenced in a study of CD8+ T cells in alopecia areata. The authors extracted RNA and reverse transcribed it into cDNA as the sequencing template. The data were produced by immunoSEQ multiplex PCR, yet TCRdb's version contains in-frame clones alone and is incomplete. The sample consists of 150,000 to 200,000 clones, around 54% of them appearing once. Specimen: CD4+ T cells sorted from blood. These receptors all come from a human donor in good health.

This clone was seen a few times. The chain links TRBV28 to TRBJ1-2; D is undetermined. The CDR3 is 12 residues long. V was trimmed by 7 bases and J by 4 bases, leaving 10 bases between them. Germline loops: CDR1 MDHEN, CDR2 SYDVKM. CDR3 nucleotides: TGTGCCAGCACAGAGGGTACCTATGGCTACACCTTC. Its translation: CASTEGTYGYTF.

The chain uses TRBV29-1 and TRBJ2-3, with a tentative D call TRBD2 (5 bases). The CDR3 length is 14 residues. Trimming took off 3 bases at V and 1 base at J, with 11 bases between the two ends. Germline V gene lookup returns CDR1 SQVTM and CDR2 ANQGSEA. CDR3 bases: TGCAGCGTTGAGGCTCGAGCGGGCACAGATACGCAGTATTTT. Translated: CSVEARAGTDTQYF.

This clone was seen only a few times. The gene calls are TRBV7-9 and TRBJ2-6, with D perhaps matching TRBD1 or TRBD2 (5 bases each). Trimming took 6 bases from V and 0 from J, leaving 15 bases between them. Germline V gene lookup returns CDR1 SEHNR and CDR2 FQNEAQ (reference sequence). The CDR3 is made up of 17 amino acids. CDR3 protein: CASSPRGANSGANVLTF. The CDR3 nucleotides read TGTGCCAGCAGTCCCAGAGGGGCCAACTCTGGGGCCAACGTCCTGACTTTC.

The chain links TRBV5-1 to TRBJ2-5, with D possibly being TRBD1 (5 bases). Per the germline V gene, CDR1 is SGHRS and CDR2 is YFSETQ. V lost 4 bases to trimming and J lost 2 bases, with 18 bases between them. The CDR3 covers 16 residues. The CDR3 sequence: CASSLSTGNRQETQYF. CDR3 nucleotide sequence: TGCGCCAGCAGCCTCTCAACCGGTAACAGGCAAGAGACCCAGTACTTC.